One T cell receptor (beta chain) is described in this entry. Its cognate antigen is unknown. The sample is drawn from a study of cytomegalovirus exposure and HLA in healthy donors. The PCR was carried out with 60 Vbeta primers and 13 Jbeta primers. The table came from immunoSEQ multiplex PCR; TCRdb's copy has only in-frame clones and leaves some out. The data show over 150,000 clones, about 81% seen once. Study results and caveats: Beyond CMV serostatus, there was no information to go on about immune exposure.

From germline, CDR1 is MNHEY and CDR2 SMNVEV (reference sequence). V dropped 3 bases and J dropped 2 bases, with 9 bases sitting between them. CDR3 length: 14 amino acids. This receptor was taken from a woman aged 30 to 39 in good health and CMV-seronegative. Specimen: PBMCs. The chain is built from TRBV27 and TRBJ2-3; maybe TRBD1 (5 bases). CDR3 in amino acids: CASSLDTITDTQYF. CDR3 bases: TGTGCCAGCAGTTTGGACACAATCACAGATACGCAGTATTTT.